The rows below give T cell receptor beta chains drawn from one sample of a study of blood T cell repertoires in COVID-19. Assay used: immunoSEQ multiplex PCR; TCRdb lists only in-frame clones, some missing. This table holds about 20,000 clones, more than 80% found once. Sequencing input: peripheral blood. Receptors originate from a human donor in a cohort sampled during active COVID-19. Both conserved end residues are part of each CDR3. A D gene is named only where the DNA matches it firmly. A clone size is listed for some rows: how often the clone was seen (once, few, many), or a class if it is expanded.

TGTGCCAGCAGCTTATCTTACAGTACCACAGATACGCAGTATTTT	CASSLSYSTTDTQYF	-	TRBV7-2	TRBJ2-3	-
TGTGCCAGCTCACCCCTGGGACAGGGCCTTGAAAAACTGTTTTTT	CASSPLGQGLEKLFF	once	TRBV18	TRBJ1-4	TRBD1
TGCGCCAGCAGCTTAAGGGGACAAGCAGTCTACGAGCAGTACTTC	CASSLRGQAVYEQYF	-	TRBV5-1	TRBJ2-7	-
TGTGCCAGCAGCCAAGTGACAGCGGGGGGTCCAGATACGCAGTATTTT	CASSQVTAGGPDTQYF	-	TRBV14	TRBJ2-3	TRBD2
TGTGCCAGCAGTGTCCTGGGGGCAGGCAATCAGCCCCAGCATTTT	CASSVLGAGNQPQHF	-	TRBV28	TRBJ1-5	-
TGTGCCTGGACCGTCGATCGAGGTGAGCAGTTCTTC	CAWTVDRGEQFF	-	TRBV30	TRBJ2-1	-
TGTGCCAGCAGCTCGGCGGGACTAGCGGGGGGCCGGGGGCAAGAGACCCAGTACTTC	CASSSAGLAGGRGQETQYF	-	TRBV11-3	TRBJ2-5	TRBD2
TGTGCCAGTAGTAGGGGCGAGGCTCTGTATGGCTACACCTTC	CASSRGEALYGYTF	few	TRBV19	TRBJ1-2	-
TGTGCCAGCAGCAAAACGGAGGGGGCAGGCGGCTATGGCTACACCTTC	CASSKTEGAGGYGYTF	-	TRBV21-1	TRBJ1-2	-
TGTGCCAGCAGTCCTAGAGGGGGCTATGGCTACACCTTC	CASSPRGGYGYTF	-	TRBV12-3/TRBV12-4	TRBJ1-2	-
TGCGCCAGCAGCTTGGCCTTGGACTCCCGCGGGAACACTGAAGCTTTCTTT	CASSLALDSRGNTEAFF	-	TRBV5-1	TRBJ1-1	-
TGTGCCTGGAGTAGCGGGGTTACAGATACGCAGTATTTT	CAWSSGVTDTQYF	-	TRBV30	TRBJ2-3	TRBD2
TGCAGCGTTGATCACCGGGACACCCAAGAGACCCAGTACTTC	CSVDHRDTQETQYF	-	TRBV29-1	TRBJ2-5	-